The 21 T cell receptor beta chains below all came from one sample that was sequenced in a study of blood T cells in healthy people across ages (dated by TCRdb to between 2015 and 2016). The method behind the library was 5' RACE. Reads for this sample came from an Illumina HiSeq 2500. The second PCR ran for roughly 7 to 12 cycles and used a J-beta primer mix along with a sample-barcoded 5' primer. The public reads were quality trimmed at Q25 with fastp and then assembled into clones with MiXCR by TCRdb, keeping productive beta chains. Identical CDR3 protein sequences are pooled into one entry, listed with their most common genes and DNA. This sample has roughly 1.4 million distinct CDR3 sequences in its table, and approximately 59% of those were observed once. Over 5.5% of the sample belongs to the ten largest clones. What was sequenced was blood. The receptors stem from a man aged 18 to 29 in good health.

This clonotype occurred many times. This sequence joins TRBV12-3 or TRBV12-4 and TRBJ2-5, with 8 bases matching TRBD1. The CDR3 covers 15 residues. Losses at the gene ends were 2 bases for V and 2 bases for J; bases not matched to a gene: 4. CDR3 in DNA: TGTGCCAGCAGTTTAACAGGGGGAATTCAAGAGACCCAGTACTTC. It encodes CASSLTGGIQETQYF.

The genes are TRBV20-1 and TRBJ2-1, with D uncertain. Germline CDR1 is DFQATT and CDR2 is SNEGSKA (reference sequence). The CDR3 has 11 residues. V gave up 3 bases and J gave up 8 bases, with 8 bases separating them. This chain's CDR3 is CSASRADEQFF. CDR3 in DNA: TGCAGTGCTAGTAGGGCAGATGAGCAGTTCTTC.

The chain combines TRBV7-9 with TRBJ2-7, with a tentative D call TRBD2 (6 bases). V was pared by 5 bases and J by 0 bases, with 14 bases between. Germline assignment: CDR1 SEHNR and CDR2 FQNEAQ (reference sequence). This CDR3 is built from 15 residues. CDR3 sequence (DNA): TGTGCCAGCAGCCCTGAGCGGGTTTTCTCCTACGAGCAGTACTTC. Its translation: CASSPERVFSYEQYF. The variable domain in full, with the rest retrieved from reference TRBV7-9 and TRBJ2-7, is DTGVSQNPRHKITKRGQNVTFRCDPISEHNRLYWYRQTLGQGPEFLTYFQNEAQLEKSRLLSDRFSAERPKGSFSTLEIQRTEQGDSAMYLCASSPERVFSYEQYFGPGTRLTVT.

This clonotype was detected only once. The chain uses TRBV6-6 and TRBJ1-4; D is unclear. CDR1 is MNHNY and CDR2 is SVGAGI in the germline V gene (reference sequence). The CDR3 extends over 13 amino acids. V lost 2 bases, J lost 3 bases, and 4 bases lay in between. The CDR3 bases are TGTGCCAGCAGTTACCTTTCTAATGAAAAACTGTTTTTT. It specifies CASSYLSNEKLFF.

The chain's CDR3 is CASTPIGGNIQYF. The CDR3 nucleotides are TGTGCCAGCACCCCAATAGGGGGAAACATTCAGTACTTC. V usage is TRBV7-2 and J usage is TRBJ2-4, with a tentative D call TRBD1 (6 bases). V lost 7 bases and J 6 bases, leaving 13 bases between the germline ends. The CDR3 consists of 13 residues. Germline V gene lookup returns CDR1 SGHTA and CDR2 FQGNSA.

V is TRBV10-3 and J is TRBJ2-3, with D possibly being TRBD1 (6 bases). The CDR3 is 14 residues long. CDR1 is ENHRY and CDR2 is SYGVKD in the germline V gene. Between the trimmed V and J ends, which lost 2 bases and 2 bases, there was a span of 8 bases. CDR3 nucleotides: TGTGCCATCAGTGAGGGACAGAACACAGATACGCAGTATTTT. Amino acids: CAISEGQNTDTQYF.

The J gene is TRBJ2-7, the V gene TRBV14; TRBD2 is a possible D gene (5 bases). V dropped 1 base and J dropped 6 bases, with 19 bases sitting between them. CDR1 is SGHDN and CDR2 is FVKESK in the germline V gene. This CDR3 region has 16 residues. This chain's CDR3 is CASSQAGSPTVFEQYF. In nucleotides, the CDR3 is TGTGCCAGCAGCCAAGCGGGGTCCCCAACGGTGTTCGAGCAGTACTTC.

CDR3 coding DNA: TGTGCCACCCAAGTGAGCTCTGGGGCCAACGTCCTGACTTTC. Its translation is CATQVSSGANVLTF. This chain connects TRBV6-1 to TRBJ2-6; D gene uncertain. Germline CDR1 is MNHNS and CDR2 is SASEGT. Trimming cost V 10 bases and J 0 bases, with 10 bases left between them. The CDR3 is 14 residues long.

The chain couples TRBV27 to TRBJ2-7; D is unresolved. The germline CDR1 and CDR2 sequences are MNHEY and SMNVEV (reference sequence). V was pared by 3 bases and J by 0 bases, with 12 bases between. The CDR3 covers 15 residues. CDR3 nucleotide sequence: TGTGCCAGCAGTTTCAGAGCGACGAGCTCCTACGAGCAGTACTTC. This gives the protein CASSFRATSSYEQYF.

The rearrangement links TRBV20-1 to TRBJ2-7; D not certain. The CDR3 totals 14 residues. Trimming stripped 2 bases from V and 10 bases from J, with 21 bases between. Per germline, CDR1 DFQATT and CDR2 SNEGSKA (reference sequence). The CDR3 loop reads CSARQRPIPSAQYF. The CDR3 DNA sequence: TGCAGTGCTAGACAGAGGCCCATCCCCTCCGCCCAGTACTTC.

CDR3 protein: CASSQEVRVAGEAYEQYF. The CDR3 DNA reads TGTGCCAGCAGCCAAGAAGTAAGGGTAGCGGGAGAAGCCTACGAGCAGTACTTC. The chain carries TRBV4-2 and TRBJ2-7; 9 nucleotides align to TRBD2. Germline V gene data show CDR1 as LGHNA and CDR2 as YNFKEQ. CDR3 length: 18 residues. Losses at the gene ends were 0 bases for V and 2 bases for J; bases not matched to a gene: 11.

Only a few counts were recorded for this clonotype. This chain connects TRBV6-6 to TRBJ2-7, with a possible D match to TRBD2 (6 bases). V was trimmed by 2 bases and J by 2 bases, leaving 16 bases between them. There are 16 residues in the CDR3. Germline V lookup: CDR1 MNHNY, CDR2 SVGAGI (reference sequence). CDR3 in amino acids: CASSYLPGLPPYEQYF. The CDR3 coding sequence is TGTGCCAGCAGTTACCTGCCGGGACTCCCTCCCTACGAGCAGTACTTC.

This chain uses TRBV27 with TRBJ1-3; D ambiguous. Germline V lookup: CDR1 MNHEY, CDR2 SMNVEV (reference sequence). V was pared by 4 bases and J by 0 bases, with 10 bases between. The CDR3 is 15 amino acids. Here the CDR3 reads CASSSKPGSGNTIYF. CDR3 DNA sequence: TGTGCCAGCAGTTCCAAACCAGGCTCTGGAAACACCATATATTTT.

The chain uses TRBV7-9 and TRBJ1-4; D call uncertain. Germline assignment: CDR1 SEHNR and CDR2 FQNEAQ (reference sequence). CDR3 length: 15 amino acids. Trimming took 1 base from V and 5 from J, leaving 11 bases between them. In DNA, the CDR3 is TGTGCCAGCAGCTTAGGGGCAAGGATAAATGAAAAACTGTTTTTT. Protein product: CASSLGARINEKLFF. The full variable domain, rest sourced from reference TRBV7-9 and TRBJ1-4, is DTGVSQNPRHKITKRGQNVTFRCDPISEHNRLYWYRQTLGQGPEFLTYFQNEAQLEKSRLLSDRFSAERPKGSFSTLEIQRTEQGDSAMYLCASSLGARINEKLFFGSGTQLSVL.

The chain links TRBV14 to TRBJ2-1; TRBD1 matches 7 bases. The CDR3 contains 14 residues. Germline V gene data show CDR1 as SGHDN and CDR2 as FVKESK. Trimming took 4 bases from V and 5 from J; bases not matched to a gene: 5. The CDR3 reads CASSLRDSDNEQFF. The CDR3, as DNA: TGTGCCAGCAGCCTCCGGGACAGTGACAATGAGCAGTTCTTC.

V gene TRBV29-1 combines with J gene TRBJ2-3, with D perhaps assigned TRBD1 or TRBD2 (6 bases each). Trimming cost V 5 bases and J 3 bases, with 12 bases left between them. Germline CDR1 reads SQVTM; CDR2 reads ANQGSEA. The CDR3 loop spans 13 amino acids. CDR3 loop: CSVKGGETDTQYF. The CDR3 DNA reads TGCAGCGTTAAGGGGGGTGAGACAGATACGCAGTATTTT.

The chain carries TRBV14 and TRBJ1-2; D is unclear. This CDR3 region has 12 residues. Trimming shortened V by 5 bases and J by 8 bases, and 12 bases separated the two germline ends. Per the germline V gene, CDR1 is SGHDN and CDR2 is FVKESK. This CDR3 is CASSKRTYGYTF. CDR3 DNA: TGTGCCAGCAGCAAACGGACCTACGGCTACACCTTC.

This sequence joins TRBV28 and TRBJ2-7, with 7 nucleotides matching TRBD2. Germline CDR1 MDHEN, CDR2 SYDVKM. The CDR3 has 13 amino acids. With V trimmed by 11 bases and J by 7 bases, 14 bases remained unmatched. The CDR3 nucleotides read TGTGCCCATTCACGGCGGGGGAGGGGTGAGCAGTACTTC. Translation gives CAHSRRGRGEQYF.

The table lists this clonotype with a count of one. The rearrangement uses TRBV4-1 and TRBJ1-1; possible D gene TRBD1, 5 bases. CDR1 is MGHRA and CDR2 is YSYEKL in the germline V gene. The CDR3 extends over 14 amino acids. The ends were cut back, 3 bases at V and 3 bases at J, with 11 bases in the middle. The CDR3 reads CASSHAGTYTEAFF. CDR3 sequence (DNA): TGCGCCAGCAGCCACGCCGGGACCTACACTGAAGCTTTCTTT.

V usage is TRBV9 and J usage is TRBJ1-1, with D possibly being TRBD1 (5 bases). The CDR3 consists of 16 residues. Per the germline V gene, CDR1 is SGDLS and CDR2 is YYNGEE. The V end was cut by 3 bases, the J end by 10 bases, with 25 bases between. The CDR3 DNA reads as TGTGCCAGCAGCGCCCCCGACCTGGGGCGAGGAGTCGGAGCTTTCTTT. This sequence encodes CASSAPDLGRGVGAFF.

V gene TRBV5-1 combines with J gene TRBJ2-5; unclear D gene. The J call is doubtful: the DNA matches TRBJ2-7 better. Germline V CDR1 and CDR2: SGHRS, YFSETQ. This CDR3 region has 13 residues. Written as DNA, the CDR3 is TGCGCCAGCAGCTTGATAGCTTCGGACGAGCAGTACTTC. Residues: CASSLIASDEQYF.